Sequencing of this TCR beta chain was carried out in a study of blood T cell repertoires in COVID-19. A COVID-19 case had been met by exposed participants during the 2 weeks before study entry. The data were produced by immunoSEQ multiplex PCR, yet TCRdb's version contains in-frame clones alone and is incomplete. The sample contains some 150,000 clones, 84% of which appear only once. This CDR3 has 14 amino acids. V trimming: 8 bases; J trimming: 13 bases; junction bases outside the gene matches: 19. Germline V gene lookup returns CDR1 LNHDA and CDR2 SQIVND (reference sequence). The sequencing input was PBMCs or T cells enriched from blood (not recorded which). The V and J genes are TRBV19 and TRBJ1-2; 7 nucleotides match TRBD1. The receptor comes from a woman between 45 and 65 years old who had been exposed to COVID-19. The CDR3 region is CASSQPGDSLESTF. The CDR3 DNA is TGTGCCAGTTCCCAGCCCGGGGACAGCCTGGAATCCACCTTC.